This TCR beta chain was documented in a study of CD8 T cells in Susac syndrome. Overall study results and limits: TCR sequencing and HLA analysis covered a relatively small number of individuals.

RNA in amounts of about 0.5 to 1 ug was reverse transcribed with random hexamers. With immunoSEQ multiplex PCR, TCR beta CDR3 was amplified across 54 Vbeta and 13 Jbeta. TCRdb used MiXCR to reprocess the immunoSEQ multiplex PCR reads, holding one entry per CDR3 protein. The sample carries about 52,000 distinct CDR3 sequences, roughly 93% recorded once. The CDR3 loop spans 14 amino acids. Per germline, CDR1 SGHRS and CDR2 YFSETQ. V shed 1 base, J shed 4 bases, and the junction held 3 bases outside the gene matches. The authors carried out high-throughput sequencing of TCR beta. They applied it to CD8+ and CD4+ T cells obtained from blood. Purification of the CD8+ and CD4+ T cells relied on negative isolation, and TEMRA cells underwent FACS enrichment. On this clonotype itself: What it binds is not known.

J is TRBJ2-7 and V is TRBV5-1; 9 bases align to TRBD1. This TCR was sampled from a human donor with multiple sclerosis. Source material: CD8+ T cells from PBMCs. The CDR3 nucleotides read TGCGCCAGCAGCTTGAGACAGGGGGATTACGAGCAGTACTTC. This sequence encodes CASSLRQGDYEQYF.